Below, 19 T cell receptor beta chains from the same sample are listed, as sequenced in a study of CD8+ T cells in alopecia areata. RNA extraction was followed by reverse transcription into cDNA, which acted as the sequencing template. Profiling relied on immunoSEQ multiplex PCR, and the TCRdb table lists in-frame clones only, not all of them. The sample lists 160,000 or so clones, less than 75% occurring once. Treatment of the sample: oral pan-JAK inhibitor, 5-10 mg twice daily. The material sequenced was CD4+ T cells sorted from blood, taken at roughly week 58, from a patient treated with tofacitinib. These receptors all come from a human donor with alopecia areata.

This clone was observed a single time. CDR3 in amino acids: CAWKGTGRSPLHF. Written as DNA, the CDR3 is TGTGCCTGGAAGGGGACAGGGCGTTCACCCCTCCACTTT. The J gene is TRBJ1-6, the V gene TRBV30, with TRBD1 matching 9 bases. Germline trimming cut 4 bases from V and 9 bases from J; bases unmatched to any gene: 4. The CDR3 spans 13 residues. Germline CDR1 and CDR2: GTSNPN and SVGIG (reference sequence).

A few counts support this clone. The chain links TRBV2 to TRBJ2-7; unclear D gene. V was clipped by 6 bases and J by 4 bases, with 10 bases between them. The CDR3 runs to 12 residues. Germline V gives CDR1 SNHLY, CDR2 FYNNEI. The CDR3 here is CASSLDAYEQYF. In nucleotides, the CDR3 is TGTGCCAGCAGCCTGGACGCATACGAGCAGTACTTC. The full variable domain, completed using reference TRBV2 and TRBJ2-7, is EPEVTQTPSHQVTQMGQEVILRCVPISNHLYFYWYRQILGQKVEFLVSFYNNEISEKSEIFDDQFSVERPDGSNFTLKIRSTKLEDSAMYFCASSLDAYEQYFGPGTRLTVT.

This rearrangement joins TRBV5-1 to TRBJ2-7; 8 nucleotides align to TRBD2. V gave up 6 bases and J gave up 0 bases; unmatched junction bases: 5. Germline V gene lookup returns CDR1 SGHRS and CDR2 YFSETQ. The CDR3 extends over 14 amino acids. CDR3 nucleotide sequence: TGCGCCAGCATGAGTACTAGCGGCTCCTACGAGCAGTACTTC. Protein sequence: CASMSTSGSYEQYF.

The J gene is TRBJ2-5, the V gene TRBV2; tentative D call: TRBD2 (5 bases). V was pared by 7 bases and J by 9 bases, with 21 bases between. Germline-derived CDR1 and CDR2 are SNHLY and FYNNEI. The CDR3 runs 14 residues. The CDR3 sequence: CASNGERASLAQYF. Written as DNA, the CDR3 is TGTGCCAGCAACGGGGAGAGGGCTTCGTTGGCCCAGTACTTC.

The sample holds one count of this clone. The chain employs TRBV25-1 and TRBJ2-3, with 8 bases aligning to TRBD2. The CDR3 spans 16 residues. With 3 bases clipped from V and 3 bases from J, the junction kept 8 bases outside the gene matches. From germline, CDR1 is MGHDK and CDR2 SYGVNS. This chain's CDR3 is CASSDPGLGVTDTQYF. CDR3 coding DNA: TGTGCCAGCAGTGATCCGGGACTAGGGGTTACAGATACGCAGTATTTT. Full variable domain (missing parts from reference TRBV25-1 and TRBJ2-3): EADIYQTPRYLVIGTGKKITLECSQTMGHDKMYWYQQDPGMELHLIHYSYGVNSTEKGDLSSESTVSRIRTEHFPLTLESARPSHTSQYLCASSDPGLGVTDTQYFGPGTRLTVL.

This clone was detected a few times. The rearrangement links TRBV21-1 to TRBJ2-1; TRBD2 was called by the table and not checked on the DNA. TRBV21-1 has pseudogene status. The CDR3 has 13 amino acids. The CDR3 spells CASSTPWGVEQFF. In DNA, the CDR3 is TGTGCCAGCAGCACGCCGTGGGGGGTTGAGCAGTTCTTC.

The J gene is TRBJ1-5, the V gene TRBV4-1; D is perhaps TRBD1 (5 bases). Germline assignment: CDR1 MGHRA and CDR2 YSYEKL. There are 15 residues in the CDR3. The V gene lost 0 bases and the J gene lost 4 bases, with 10 bases spanning the gap. This CDR3 is CASSQEGTNNQPQHF. CDR3 sequence (DNA): TGCGCCAGCAGCCAAGAAGGGACGAATAATCAGCCCCAGCATTTT.

The rearrangement links TRBV27 to TRBJ2-1, with D tentatively TRBD1 or TRBD2 (5 bases each). The CDR3 length is 14 residues. Looked up from germline, CDR1 is MNHEY and CDR2 is SMNVEV (reference sequence). Trimming removed 5 bases from V and 0 bases from J, with 8 bases in between. The CDR3 region is CASSGGYSYNEQFF. The CDR3 DNA reads TGTGCCAGCAGTGGGGGTTACTCCTACAATGAGCAGTTCTTC.

This clone was seen once. The chain uses TRBV5-6 and TRBJ2-6; no reliable D call. The CDR3 has 16 amino acids. Germline V gene data show CDR1 as SGHDT and CDR2 as YYEEEE. V was pared by 1 base and J by 2 bases, with 10 bases between. The CDR3 nucleotides read TGTGCCAGCAGCTTGAAAATGGTGCCTGGGGCCAACGTCCTGACTTTC. Its translation is CASSLKMVPGANVLTF.

This clone was counted once. The rearrangement links TRBV15 to TRBJ2-5; D might be TRBD1 (6 bases). CDR1 LNHNV and CDR2 YYDKDF come from the germline V gene (reference sequence). CDR3 length equals 12 residues. V was cut by 2 bases and J by 6 bases, with 7 bases left in between. The CDR3 loop reads CATSRQGQTQYF. CDR3 sequence (DNA): TGTGCCACCAGCAGACAGGGGCAGACCCAGTACTTC.

The chain combines TRBV29-1 with TRBJ2-3; TRBD2 agrees at 7 bases. Germline V gives CDR1 SQVTM, CDR2 ANQGSEA. With 8 bases clipped from V and 1 base from J, the junction kept 6 bases outside the gene matches. The CDR3 is 13 residues long. The CDR3 region has the DNA TGCAGCCTGGGGGGGTTTGGCACAGATACGCAGTATTTT. This sequence encodes CSLGGFGTDTQYF.

The chain uses TRBV2 and TRBJ2-1, with D perhaps TRBD1 (6 bases). Between the trimmed V and J ends, which lost 4 bases and 7 bases, there was a span of 14 bases. Germline CDR1 SNHLY, CDR2 FYNNEI. This CDR3 region has 14 residues. In DNA, the CDR3 is TGTGCCAGCAGTGGAAAGGCAGGGGTGAATGAGCAGTTCTTC. Translation: CASSGKAGVNEQFF.

The chain combines TRBV19 with TRBJ1-1; D gene unclear. Germline-derived CDR1 and CDR2 are LNHDA and SQIVND (reference sequence). This CDR3 spans 14 amino acids. V lost 8 bases to trimming and J lost 7 bases, with 20 bases between them. Written as DNA, the CDR3 is TGTGCCAGTCGACCGCTGGCGGACCGTTTTGAAGCTTTCTTT. This codes for CASRPLADRFEAFF.

This chain joins TRBV6-5 and TRBJ1-2; the match to TRBD1 covers 7 bases. The ends lost 5 bases at V and 13 bases at J; junction bases unmatched: 13. The CDR3 runs 13 residues. Germline values: CDR1 MNHEY, CDR2 SVGAGI. For the CDR3, the DNA is TGTGCCAGCAGTGTCGGGCAGGGGGTTCGTTTCACCTTC. As protein: CASSVGQGVRFTF.

The chain uses TRBV5-1 and TRBJ2-5; 8 bases map to TRBD2. Germline V gives CDR1 SGHRS, CDR2 YFSETQ. Unmatched junction bases numbered 3, after V lost 3 bases and J lost 2 bases. This CDR3 comprises 14 residues. CDR3 residues: CASSSGLGQETQYF. CDR3 nucleotides: TGCGCCAGCAGCTCGGGACTAGGACAAGAGACCCAGTACTTC.

The chain couples TRBV15 to TRBJ2-4, with D possibly being TRBD2 (6 bases). This CDR3 is built from 16 residues. Germline lookup yields CDR1 LNHNV and CDR2 YYDKDF (reference sequence). V shed 4 bases and J shed 0 bases, with 13 bases lying between them. The DNA of the CDR3 is TGTGCCACCAGCACCGACCCGGGACTAGCCAAAAACATTCAGTACTTC. Protein: CATSTDPGLAKNIQYF. Drawing the rest from reference TRBV15 and TRBJ2-4, the complete variable domain is DAMVIQNPRYQVTQFGKPVTLSCSQTLNHNVMYWYQQKSSQAPKLLFHYYDKDFNNEADTPDNFQSRRPNTSFCFLDIRSPGLGDTAMYLCATSTDPGLAKNIQYFGAGTRLSVL.

This clone was observed a handful of times. The chain is built from TRBV29-1 and TRBJ1-6, with 10 bases that match TRBD1. CDR1 SQVTM and CDR2 ANQGSEA come from the germline V gene. CDR3 length equals 14 residues. V was pared by 6 bases and J by 8 bases, with 7 bases of the junction left unmatched. CDR3 coding DNA: TGCAGCGTCTCCGTTGGACAGGGGGATTCACCCCTCCACTTT. It codes for CSVSVGQGDSPLHF.

This rearrangement joins TRBV18 to TRBJ2-3, with 7 bases fitting TRBD1. The CDR3 covers 11 residues. Germline V gene sequence: CDR1 KGHSH, CDR2 LQKENI. Germline trimming cut 5 bases from V and 9 bases from J; bases unmatched to any gene: 2. CDR3 in amino acids: CASSTDRTQYF. DNA for the CDR3: TGTGCCAGCTCAACGGACAGGACGCAGTATTTT.

This clone appeared a few times. This rearrangement joins TRBV19 to TRBJ2-7; D possibly matches TRBD1 or TRBD2 (5 bases each). Germline CDR1 reads LNHDA; CDR2 reads SQIVND (reference sequence). The CDR3 has 14 residues. The V end was cut by 5 bases, the J end by 1 base, with 12 bases between. As DNA, the CDR3 is TGTGCCAGTAGTGCCCGGGACGGTTCCTACGAGCAGTACTTC. It is translated as CASSARDGSYEQYF.